Here is one TCR beta chain with its context. Its antigen remains unknown. The length of the CDR3 is 14 residues. V shed 4 bases, J shed 4 bases, and the junction held 8 bases outside the gene matches. Germline CDR1 SGHDT, CDR2 YYEEEE. This sample is part of a study of cytomegalovirus exposure and HLA in healthy donors. General study points: In vitro work confirmed that three CMV-associated chains recognize CMV antigens. In the roughly 130 validation repertoires, a later analysis found that first-cohort TCR clusters tended to co-occur. Cytomegalovirus-associated TCR beta chains were listed, numbering some 180.

The repertoire was sequenced with immunoSEQ multiplex PCR; TCRdb's copy has only in-frame clones and lacks some. The sample records about 64,000 clones, 92% being singletons. The donors were members of the validation cohort comprising about 120 subjects, separate from the roughly 700-subject first cohort. The J gene is TRBJ2-7, the V gene TRBV5-6, with TRBD1 matching 7 bases. The receptor comes from a young woman in good health and CMV-seronegative. The sequencing input was PBMCs. The CDR3 DNA sequence: TGTGCCAGCAGCGTGACAGGGTCTCCGTACGAGCAGTACTTC. Residues: CASSVTGSPYEQYF.